These 21 T cell receptor beta chains were all obtained from the same sample, sequenced in a study of glioma-infiltrating T cells. Amplification of TCR alpha and beta CDR3 regions from RNA used iRepertoire nested multiplex PCR. TCRdb passed the multiplex PCR reads through MiXCR, listing each CDR3 protein once. The profile covers roughly 200,000 distinct CDR3 sequences, with about 47% appearing a single time and around 5% taken by the ten largest. Material for sequencing was glioma tissue, nonneoplastic brain tissue, or PBMCs (not recorded which). Receptors were obtained from a human donor with low-grade glioma or glioblastoma, undergoing nonglioma brain surgery, or in good health (not recorded which).

Comment on this clonotype: A much larger clone lies one base from this, so it may be a read error. The V call is TRBV12-3 or TRBV12-4, the J call TRBJ1-5; D gene uncertain. The CDR3 runs to 12 residues. Trimming took off 5 bases at V and 7 bases at J, with 9 bases between the two ends. The CDR3 region is CASSKAQQPQHF. CDR3 sequence (DNA): TGTGCCAGCAGTAAGGCACAGCAGCCCCAGCATTTT.

There are many counts of this clonotype. The rearrangement joins TRBV28 to TRBJ2-3; D tentatively reads TRBD1 or TRBD2 (6 bases each). Trimming left V 3 bases short and J 11 bases short, with 18 bases between. The germline CDR1 and CDR2 sequences are MDHEN and SYDVKM. There are 14 residues in the CDR3. CDR3 protein: CASSFRRGRREQYF. For the CDR3, the DNA is TGTGCCAGCAGTTTTCGTAGGGGGAGGAGGGAGCAGTATTTT.

This clonotype was detected once. A much larger clone lies a single base off, so this may be a read error. V is TRBV12-3 or TRBV12-4 and J is TRBJ1-1; D unclear. The CDR3 contains 13 residues. The CDR3 DNA sequence: TGTGCCAGGAGTTTCTCAGGGAACACTGAAGCTTTCTTT. Its translation: CARSFSGNTEAFF.

Worth noting for this clonotype: Since a much larger clone is just one base distant, this may be a read error. The gene calls are TRBV20-1 and TRBJ2-7, with D unclear. The V end was cut by 4 bases, the J end by 3 bases, with 13 bases between. There are 13 residues in the CDR3. CDR1 and CDR2 from the germline V gene are DFQATT and SNEGSKA (reference sequence). Written as DNA, the CDR3 is TGCAGTGCTATTGGTAGGGTTAACTACGAGCAGTACTTC. Translation gives CSAIGRVNYEQYF.

Comment on this clonotype: A much larger clone differs by one base, so this may be a read error. This CDR3 fails to terminate in the conserved phenylalanine or tryptophan, so it likely reflects a read error. The genes are TRBV28 and TRBJ2-1; D ambiguous. Germline lookup yields CDR1 MDHEN and CDR2 SYDVKM. V was shortened by 5 bases and J by 0 bases, with 11 bases between the two germline ends. This CDR3 contains 15 residues. The CDR3 loop is CASSPRKFSYNEQFL. CDR3 in DNA: TGTGCCAGCAGTCCGAGAAAATTCTCCTACAATGAGCAGTTCCTC.

In regard to this clonotype: A read error may produce the germline difference seen at one junction end. The rearrangement uses TRBV6-2 or TRBV6-3 and TRBJ2-5; 11 bases map to TRBD2. Germline lookup yields CDR1 MNHEY and CDR2 SVGEGT. This CDR3 is 16 amino acids long. In DNA, the CDR3 is TGTGCCAGCAGTAACTCCGGGACTAGCGGCATGGAGACCCAGTACTTC. Protein sequence: CASSNSGTSGMETQYF.

Details on this clonotype: Given a much more abundant clone one base away, this may be a read error. The genes are TRBV2 and TRBJ2-1; 8 nucleotides line up with TRBD2. Unmatched junction bases numbered 11, after V lost 0 bases and J lost 16 bases. This CDR3 spans 14 amino acids. Germline-derived CDR1 and CDR2 are SNHLY and FYNNEI. The CDR3 loop is CASSEALLAGLHFF. DNA of the CDR3: TGTGCCAGCAGTGAAGCGCTTCTAGCGGGCCTACACTTCTTC. The variable domain in full, with the rest retrieved from reference TRBV2 and TRBJ2-1, is EPEVTQTPSHQVTQMGQEVILRCVPISNHLYFYWYRQILGQKVEFLVSFYNNEISEKSEIFDDQFSVERPDGSNFTLKIRSTKLEDSAMYFCASSEALLAGLHFFGPGTRLTVL.

This clonotype was seen ten or more times. This chain uses TRBV19 with TRBJ1-5; D is undetermined. CDR3 length equals 13 residues. V was clipped by 0 bases and J by 3 bases, with 3 bases between them. The germline gives CDR1 LNHDA, CDR2 SQIVND (reference sequence). The chain's CDR3 is CASSIDPNQPQHF. The DNA of the CDR3 is TGTGCCAGTAGTATAGACCCCAATCAGCCCCAGCATTTT.

This clonotype qualifies as medium-sized. The genes are TRBV20-1 and TRBJ2-3; TRBD1 might be the D (5 bases). Germline V gene data show CDR1 as DFQATT and CDR2 as SNEGSKA (reference sequence). This CDR3 comprises 14 residues. Trimming stripped 6 bases from V and 2 bases from J, with 15 bases between. The CDR3 is CSAGVLLNTDTQYF. The CDR3 DNA sequence: TGCAGTGCAGGGGTCCTATTAAACACAGATACGCAGTATTTT.

This clonotype occurred many times. The genes are TRBV6-6 and TRBJ1-5; no firm D call. V was pared by 0 bases and J by 13 bases, with 16 bases between. CDR3 length: 14 residues. Looked up from germline, CDR1 is MNHNY and CDR2 is SVGAGI (reference sequence). In DNA form, the CDR3 reads TGTGCCAGCAGTTACTCGAAAATAGACGCGGGACAGCATTTT. It translates to CASSYSKIDAGQHF.

V gene TRBV7-2 combines with J gene TRBJ2-3; D is unclear. The length of the CDR3 is 16 residues. V gave up 2 bases and J gave up 5 bases, with 17 bases separating them. CDR1 is SGHTA and CDR2 is FQGNSA in the germline V gene. The chain's CDR3 is CASSLILAPPGDTQYF. DNA of the CDR3: TGTGCCAGCAGCTTAATTTTGGCCCCCCCTGGAGATACGCAGTATTTT.

Worth noting for this clonotype: A read error may explain this, as a much larger clone is one base away. The chain recombines TRBV24-1 with TRBJ2-7, with D possibly TRBD1 on 5 matching bases. TRBJ1-2 matches the DNA end more closely, so the J call is doubtful. Germline V gene sequence: CDR1 KGHDR, CDR2 SFDVKD. The CDR3 length is 14 residues. This chain's CDR3 is CATSDISGIMGYTF. The CDR3 coding sequence is TGTGCCACCAGTGATATCTCAGGGATTATGGGCTACACCTTC.

This clonotype was picked up many times. The chain combines TRBV12-3 or TRBV12-4 with TRBJ1-1; D perhaps matches TRBD1 (6 bases). The CDR3 length is 10 residues. Trimming pared 6 bases from V and 11 bases from J, leaving 10 bases between. In DNA, the CDR3 is TGTGCCAGCAGCTACGACAGGGCTTTCTTT. It translates to CASSYDRAFF.

J is TRBJ2-7 and V is TRBV2; 14 bases are a match to TRBD2. The V gene end was trimmed by 6 bases and the J gene end by 4 bases; junction bases not matched to a gene: 2. This CDR3 region has 14 residues. In germline, CDR1 is SNHLY, CDR2 FYNNEI. Here the CDR3 DNA reads TGTGCCAGCAGAAGGACTAGCGGGGGGTACGAGCAGTACTTC. This sequence encodes CASRRTSGGYEQYF. Drawing the rest from reference TRBV2 and TRBJ2-7, the complete variable domain is EPEVTQTPSHQVTQMGQEVILRCVPISNHLYFYWYRQILGQKVEFLVSFYNNEISEKSEIFDDQFSVERPDGSNFTLKIRSTKLEDSAMYFCASRRTSGGYEQYFGPGTRLTVT.

This clonotype was seen ten or more times. This chain joins TRBV19 and TRBJ2-5; perhaps D is TRBD1 or TRBD2 (5 bases each). Germline CDR1 LNHDA, CDR2 SQIVND (reference sequence). The CDR3 totals 14 residues. V was pared by 8 bases and J by 1 base, with 14 bases between. The CDR3 nucleotides are TGTGCCAGTGGAACACTGGGGACCCAAGAGACCCAGTACTTC. This encodes CASGTLGTQETQYF. The variable domain in full, with the rest retrieved from reference TRBV19 and TRBJ2-5, is DGGITQSPKYLFRKEGQNVTLSCEQNLNHDAMYWYRQDPGQGLRLIYYSQIVNDFQKGDIAEGYSVSREKKESFPLTVTSAQKNPTAFYLCASGTLGTQETQYFGPGTRLLVL.

Note on this clonotype: Germline is not matched at one junction end, which may reflect a read error. This chain links TRBV19 with TRBJ2-7; D uncertain. Germline V CDR1 and CDR2: LNHDA, SQIVND (reference sequence). The CDR3 covers 12 residues. The CDR3 coding sequence is TGTGCCAGTAGAATAGAACCCCACGAGCAGTACTTC. This encodes CASRIEPHEQYF.

The chain uses TRBV28 and TRBJ2-5; TRBD2 matches at 8 bases. With V trimmed by 10 bases and J by 7 bases, 14 bases remained unmatched. This CDR3 spans 14 amino acids. Germline loops: CDR1 MDHEN, CDR2 SYDVKM. CDR3 amino acids: CATFVTSVEGTQYF. The DNA for the CDR3 is TGTGCCACCTTCGTGACTAGCGTAGAGGGGACCCAGTACTTC.

The chain combines TRBV28 with TRBJ2-1; possibly TRBD2 for D (6 bases). Per germline, CDR1 MDHEN and CDR2 SYDVKM. Trimming stripped 2 bases from V and 7 bases from J, with 18 bases between. The CDR3 consists of 16 residues. This chain's CDR3 is CASSLRVAEPWNEQFF. The CDR3 nucleotides are TGTGCCAGCAGTTTAAGGGTAGCGGAGCCTTGGAATGAGCAGTTCTTC.

This clonotype was seen ten or more times. The chain couples TRBV2 to TRBJ2-7, with D perhaps TRBD2 (6 bases). V gave up 6 bases and J gave up 2 bases, with 8 bases separating them. Germline CDR1 reads SNHLY; CDR2 reads FYNNEI. The CDR3 extends over 12 amino acids. CDR3 in DNA: TGTGCCAGCAGCCCGGGGGCCTACGAGCAGTACTTC. Its protein is CASSPGAYEQYF.

This clonotype was detected ten times or more. The chain combines TRBV19 with TRBJ2-1, with TRBD1 as a possible D gene (6 bases). The CDR3 loop spans 15 amino acids. Germline CDR1 and CDR2: LNHDA and SQIVND (reference sequence). The V and J ends lost 1 base and 2 bases respectively, with 9 bases between them. CDR3: CASSIGQGTYNEQFF. The DNA for the CDR3 is TGTGCCAGTAGTATAGGCCAGGGGACCTACAATGAGCAGTTCTTC.

This chain links TRBV12-5 with TRBJ2-1; D might be TRBD2 (6 bases). Trimming cost V 4 bases and J 10 bases, with 17 bases left between them. Germline loops: CDR1 LGHNT, CDR2 FRNRAP. CDR3 length: 14 residues. The DNA for the CDR3 is TGTGCTAGTGGTTCAGCGGGCCAGGTCAACGAGCAGTTCTTC. It specifies CASGSAGQVNEQFF.